This T cell receptor beta chain was found in a study of blood T cell repertoires in COVID-19 (TCRdb year 2020). In the study overall: The collaborator samples originated in the United States, Italy and Spain and spanned the acute and convalescent phases of COVID-19. The prospective study material was composed of cDNA or gDNA derived from T cells, B-cell-depleted T cells, or PBMCs. Where available, HLA class I and class II types were taken from metadata supplied by the sample provider and were not determined by assay-based typing. The dataset comprised deeply sampled blood TCRbeta repertoires from subjects exposed to, actively infected with, or recovered from COVID-19. Nearly every sample came with metadata listing a de-identified subject ID, COVID-19 status, age in years and sex. Samples were obtained from the ongoing ImmuneRACE study (first 160 participants) and from 1,254 subjects provided by 6 global collaborators. The repertoires were released in a freely available public database intended as a resource for research on the immune response to SARS-CoV-2. Broad study findings and their caveats: The amount of clinical and demographic metadata varied by source and participant and was provided uncurated.

CDR3 length: 14 amino acids, cysteine to phenylalanine. Only CDR3 DNA remains: 42 bases, in frame from the first base. The germline V gene encodes CDR1 SGDLS and CDR2 YYNGEE. Compared with germline, V lacks 4 bases and J lacks 3 bases; bases without a gene match: 6. TCRbeta CDR3 regions were amplified from genomic DNA using the immunoSEQ Assay, a bias-controlled multiplex PCR. The paper's data handling went like this. The number of nucleated cells in each sample was estimated from the amplification of reference gene primers within the assay. To quantify the absolute abundance of each unique TCRbeta CDR3 rearrangement, sequence reads were collapsed and filtered. For each sample, productive Simpson clonality was calculated as the square root of Simpson's diversity index across productive rearrangements. Not all clones reach the TCRdb copy of this immuneACCESS table, which keeps in-frame sequences only. Checked studies attribute under half of the gap to unresolved V genes and leave the rest unexplained. V, J and clone size derive from that table, while D and trimming were established from the DNA sequence. The sample records about 100,000 clones, 69% of which are singletons. Together, the top ten hold roughly 6.2% of the sample.

The collaborating institutions used their own protocols to collect whole blood in K2EDTA tubes. For TCRbeta analysis, collaborators shipped samples in one of three forms: frozen whole blood, isolated PBMCs, or DNA extracted from either of those sample types. As regards this clone: The antigen this receptor binds is unknown. No much larger clonotype is one base removed from it; base qualities were not supplied.

The TCR sequence derives from a man aged 80 or over with acute or convalescent COVID-19. Sequenced: peripheral blood. The chain employs TRBV9 and TRBJ2-7, with TRBD1 matching 8 junction bases. The CDR3: CASSLAGQGYEQYF. The DNA sequence follows: TGTGCCAGCAGCTTAGCTGGACAGGGCTACGAGCAGTACTTC.